This TCR beta chain was identified during a study of blood T cell repertoires in COVID-19. Study overall: Sources were T cells, B-cell-depleted T cells, or PBMCs; the material itself was cDNA or gDNA.

The CDR3 spans 14 residues. From germline, CDR1 is WSHSY and CDR2 SAAADI. Trimming at V came to 6 bases and at J to 6 bases, leaving 8 bases not matched to a gene. This clone has more than one count but fewer than ten. In the authors' workflow: The authors estimated nucleated cell counts from reference gene primer amplification. Profiled with immunoSEQ multiplex PCR; TCRdb holds only in-frame clones, not every one. That table is the source of V, J and clone size, and D and trimming were worked out from the DNA. This table holds more than 300,000 clones, approximately 90% found once. Participants, roughly 18 to 90 years old, spanned fewer than 25 US areas. Cohorts were determined from participant-reported clinical history.

Sequenced sample: PBMCs or T cells enriched from blood (not recorded which). The chain has TRBV10-2 and TRBJ2-3; 8 bases agree with TRBD2. The receptor was isolated from a man in his thirties or forties who had recovered from COVID-19. The CDR3 is CASRPSGSLDTQYF. CDR3 bases: TGCGCCAGCAGACCCAGCGGGAGCCTTGATACGCAGTATTTT.